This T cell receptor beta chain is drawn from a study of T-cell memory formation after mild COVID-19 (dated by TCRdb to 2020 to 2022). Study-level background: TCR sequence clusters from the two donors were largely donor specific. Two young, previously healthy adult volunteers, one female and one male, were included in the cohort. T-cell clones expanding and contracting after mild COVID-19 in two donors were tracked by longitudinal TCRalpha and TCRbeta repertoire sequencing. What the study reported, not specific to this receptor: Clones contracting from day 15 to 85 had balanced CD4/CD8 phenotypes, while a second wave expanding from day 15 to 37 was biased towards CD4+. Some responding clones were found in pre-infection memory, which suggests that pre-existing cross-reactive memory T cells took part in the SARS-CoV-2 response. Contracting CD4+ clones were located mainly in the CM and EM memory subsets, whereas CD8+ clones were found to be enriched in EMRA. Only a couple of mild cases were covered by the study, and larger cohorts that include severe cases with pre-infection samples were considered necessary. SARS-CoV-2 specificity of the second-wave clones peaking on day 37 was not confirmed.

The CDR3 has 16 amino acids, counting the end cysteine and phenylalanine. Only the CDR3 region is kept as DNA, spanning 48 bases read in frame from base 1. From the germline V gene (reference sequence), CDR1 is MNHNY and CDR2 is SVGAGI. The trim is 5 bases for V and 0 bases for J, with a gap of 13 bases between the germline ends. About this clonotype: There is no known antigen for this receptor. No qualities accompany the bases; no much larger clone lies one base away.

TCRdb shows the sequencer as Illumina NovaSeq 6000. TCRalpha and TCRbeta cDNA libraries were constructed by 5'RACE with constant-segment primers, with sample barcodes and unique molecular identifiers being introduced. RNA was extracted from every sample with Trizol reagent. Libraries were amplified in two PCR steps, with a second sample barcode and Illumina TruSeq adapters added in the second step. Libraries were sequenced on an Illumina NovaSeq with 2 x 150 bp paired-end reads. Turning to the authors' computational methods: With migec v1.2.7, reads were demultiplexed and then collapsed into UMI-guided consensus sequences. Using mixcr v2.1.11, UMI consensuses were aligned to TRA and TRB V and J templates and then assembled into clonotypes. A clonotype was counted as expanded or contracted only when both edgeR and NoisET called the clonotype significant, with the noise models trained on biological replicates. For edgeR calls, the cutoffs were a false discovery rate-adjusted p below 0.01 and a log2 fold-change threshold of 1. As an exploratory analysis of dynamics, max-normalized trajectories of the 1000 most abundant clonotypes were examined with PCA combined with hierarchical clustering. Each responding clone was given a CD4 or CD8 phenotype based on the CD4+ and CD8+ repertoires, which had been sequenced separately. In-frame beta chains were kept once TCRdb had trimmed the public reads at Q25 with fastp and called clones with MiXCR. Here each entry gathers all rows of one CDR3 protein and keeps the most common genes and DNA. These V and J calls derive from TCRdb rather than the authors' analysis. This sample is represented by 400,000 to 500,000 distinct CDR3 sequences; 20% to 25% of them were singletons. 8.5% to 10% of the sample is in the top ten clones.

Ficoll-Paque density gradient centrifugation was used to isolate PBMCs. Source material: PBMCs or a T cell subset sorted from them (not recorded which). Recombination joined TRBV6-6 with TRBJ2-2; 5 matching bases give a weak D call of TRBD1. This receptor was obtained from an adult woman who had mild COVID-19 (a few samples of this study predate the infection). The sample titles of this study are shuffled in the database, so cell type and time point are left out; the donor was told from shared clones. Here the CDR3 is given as CASSPGQVTNTGELFF. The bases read TGTGCCAGCAGTCCCGGACAAGTGACGAACACCGGGGAGCTGTTTTTT.